This is a list of T cell receptor beta chains from one sample in a study of T-cell memory formation after mild COVID-19. In TCRdb, the 5' RACE reads were re-called with MiXCR into one record per CDR3 protein. The sample carries about 290,000 distinct CDR3 sequences, about a sixth recorded once. Sequenced material: PBMCs or a T cell subset sorted from them (not recorded which). These receptors originate from a man aged 18 to 29 who had mild COVID-19 (a few samples of this study predate the infection). Cell type and time point are not known. Both conserved end residues are part of each CDR3. A D gene is named only where the DNA matches it firmly. Some rows have no size entry. The others give once, few or many, or a class for an expanded clone.

length | size | J | D | V | DNA | CDR3
14 | few | TRBJ1-3 | . | TRBV10-3 | TGTGCCTTTCAGGGCGGGCCCACTGGAAACACCATATATTTT | CAFQGGPTGNTIYF
15 | few | TRBJ2-5 | . | TRBV9 | TGTGCCAGCAGCCTCAGGGATATGGGGCAAGAGACCCAGTACTTC | CASSLRDMGQETQYF
13 | many | TRBJ2-3 | . | TRBV5-1 | TGCGCCAGCAGCCTGGTTGTAGCAGATACGCAGTATTTT | CASSLVVADTQYF
13 | many | TRBJ2-5 | . | TRBV28 | TGTGCCAGCAACTTCCAAGCCCGAGAGACCCAGTACTTC | CASNFQARETQYF
16 | . | TRBJ2-3 | TRBD1 | TRBV12-3/TRBV12-4 | TGTGCCAGCAGCAGATACCGGGACAGGGGCACAGATACGCAGTATTTT | CASSRYRDRGTDTQYF
15 | few | TRBJ2-4 | TRBD1 | TRBV12-3/TRBV12-4 | TGTGCCAGCAGTTTCTACCGGGACAGGGAAAACATTCAGTACTTC | CASSFYRDRENIQYF
15 | few | TRBJ1-2 | TRBD1 | TRBV12-3/TRBV12-4 | TGTGCCAGCAGTTCTGGACAGGGAGCTAACTATGGCTACACCTTC | CASSSGQGANYGYTF
13 | few | TRBJ2-3 | TRBD1 | TRBV6-6 | TGTGCCAGCACGGGACAGCTCACAGATACGCAGTATTTT | CASTGQLTDTQYF
17 | . | TRBJ2-3 | TRBD1 | TRBV5-5 | TGTGCCAGCAGCTTGGCCATGGGACAGGGCAGTTCAGATACGCAGTATTTT | CASSLAMGQGSSDTQYF
17 | . | TRBJ2-2 | . | TRBV7-7 | TGTGCCAGCAGCTTAGGTCCCCGCTCTCGGGACACCGGGGAGCTGTTTTTT | CASSLGPRSRDTGELFF
12 | few | TRBJ2-1 | . | TRBV7-9 | TGTGCCATCGGCGGCCTGAGGAATGAGCAGTTCTTC | CAIGGLRNEQFF
16 | few | TRBJ1-6 | TRBD1 | TRBV7-9 | TGTGCCAGCAGCACCCGACAGGGCGTGTATAATTCACCCCTCCACTTT | CASSTRQGVYNSPLHF
12 | . | TRBJ2-1 | . | TRBV12-3/TRBV12-4 | TGTGCCAGCAGTCCTTCGAACAATGAGCAGTTCTTC | CASSPSNNEQFF
15 | few | TRBJ2-5 | . | TRBV11-1 | TGTGCCAGCAGCTTAACCACGTCCGGGCAAGAGACCCAGTACTTC | CASSLTTSGQETQYF
12 | few | TRBJ1-1 | . | TRBV5-6 | TGTGCCAGCAGCTCGATGAACACTGAAGCTTTCTTT | CASSSMNTEAFF
15 | many | TRBJ1-5 | TRBD1 | TRBV12-3/TRBV12-4 | TGTGCCAGCAGGCGACAGGGGGATGGCAATCAGCCCCAGCATTTT | CASRRQGDGNQPQHF
15 | . | TRBJ1-5 | TRBD1 | TRBV27 | TGTGCCAGCAGTTCTCGGACAGGGCGTTATCAGCCCCAGCATTTT | CASSSRTGRYQPQHF
20 | few | TRBJ2-6 | . | TRBV5-5 | TGTGCCAGCAGCCCCTCTAGCCGGGTCAGCCTCCACTCTGGGGCCAACGTCCTGACTTTC | CASSPSSRVSLHSGANVLTF
17 | . | TRBJ2-5 | TRBD2 | TRBV7-9 | TGTGCCAGCAGCTTAGTAGTACTAGCGGGGATTCGGAGCCCCCAGTACTTC | CASSLVVLAGIRSPQYF
14 | . | TRBJ1-1 | . | TRBV5-1 | TGCGCCAGCAGCTTGATGCAGGGGAACACTGAAGCTTTCTTT | CASSLMQGNTEAFF
15 | few | TRBJ1-5 | . | TRBV7-8 | TGTGCCAGCAGCCTAAGCGTTGGCCCTTTTCAGCCCCAGCATTTT | CASSLSVGPFQPQHF
12 | . | TRBJ2-7 | TRBD1 | TRBV12-3/TRBV12-4 | TGTGCCAGCACCATGACAGGGCCTGAGCAGTACTTC | CASTMTGPEQYF